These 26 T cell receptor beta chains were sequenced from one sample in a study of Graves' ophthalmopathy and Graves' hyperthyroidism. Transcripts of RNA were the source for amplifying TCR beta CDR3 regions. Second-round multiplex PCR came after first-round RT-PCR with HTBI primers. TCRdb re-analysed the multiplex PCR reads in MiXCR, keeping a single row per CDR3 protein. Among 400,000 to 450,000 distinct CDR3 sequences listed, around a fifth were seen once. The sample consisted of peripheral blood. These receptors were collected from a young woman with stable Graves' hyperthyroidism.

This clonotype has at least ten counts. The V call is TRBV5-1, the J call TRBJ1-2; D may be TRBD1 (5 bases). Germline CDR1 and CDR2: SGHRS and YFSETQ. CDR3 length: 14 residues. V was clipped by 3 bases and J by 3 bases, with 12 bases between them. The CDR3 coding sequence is TGCGCCAGCAGCTCCAGGGTTGGTGACTATGGCTACACCTTC. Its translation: CASSSRVGDYGYTF.

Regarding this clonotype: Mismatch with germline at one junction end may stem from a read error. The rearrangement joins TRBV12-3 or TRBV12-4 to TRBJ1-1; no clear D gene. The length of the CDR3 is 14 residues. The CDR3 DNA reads TGTGCCAGCAGTCCTTTGGGTTTGAACACTGAAGTTTTCTTT. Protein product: CASSPLGLNTEVFF.

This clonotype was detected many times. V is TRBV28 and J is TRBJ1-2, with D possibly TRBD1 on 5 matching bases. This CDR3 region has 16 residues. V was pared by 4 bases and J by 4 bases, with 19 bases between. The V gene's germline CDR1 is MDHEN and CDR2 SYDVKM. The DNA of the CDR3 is TGTGCCAGCAGTTCTGGACCGTCAGGGACGGTCTATGGCTACACCTTC. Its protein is CASSSGPSGTVYGYTF.

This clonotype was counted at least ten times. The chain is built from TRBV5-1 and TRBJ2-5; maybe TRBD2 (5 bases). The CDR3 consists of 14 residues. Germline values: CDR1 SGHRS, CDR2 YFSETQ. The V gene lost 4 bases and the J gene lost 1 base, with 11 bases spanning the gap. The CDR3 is CASSERAGQETQYF. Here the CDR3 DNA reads TGCGCCAGCAGCGAACGGGCGGGCCAAGAGACCCAGTACTTC. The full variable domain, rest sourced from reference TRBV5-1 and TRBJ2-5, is KAGVTQTPRYLIKTRGQQVTLSCSPISGHRSVSWYQQTPGQGLQFLFEYFSETQRNKGNFPGRFSGRQFSNSRSEMNVSTLELGDSALYLCASSERAGQETQYFGPGTRLLVL.

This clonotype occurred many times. In nucleotides, the CDR3 is TGTGCCAGCAGCCGCGGCTCGGGAGAGCAGTACTTC. Amino acids: CASSRGSGEQYF. The V gene is TRBV6-2 or TRBV6-3, the J gene TRBJ2-7, with a tentative D call TRBD2 (5 bases). V lost 6 bases, J lost 7 bases, and 13 bases lay in between. Germline V CDR1 and CDR2: MNHEY, SVGEGT. There are 12 residues in the CDR3.

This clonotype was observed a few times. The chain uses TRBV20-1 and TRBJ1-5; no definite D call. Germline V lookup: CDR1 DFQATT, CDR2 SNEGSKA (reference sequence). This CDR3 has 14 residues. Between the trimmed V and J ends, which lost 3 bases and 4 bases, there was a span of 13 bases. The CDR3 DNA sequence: TGCAGTGCTAGGACGACCGGCAGGAATCAGCCCCAGCATTTT. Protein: CSARTTGRNQPQHF.

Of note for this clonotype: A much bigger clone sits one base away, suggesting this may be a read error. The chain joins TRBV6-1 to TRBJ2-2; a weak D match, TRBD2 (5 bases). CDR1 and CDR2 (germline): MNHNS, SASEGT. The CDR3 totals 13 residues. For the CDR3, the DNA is TGTGCCAGCAGTCCCCCTCACACCGGGGAGCTGTGTTTT. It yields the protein CASSPPHTGELCF.

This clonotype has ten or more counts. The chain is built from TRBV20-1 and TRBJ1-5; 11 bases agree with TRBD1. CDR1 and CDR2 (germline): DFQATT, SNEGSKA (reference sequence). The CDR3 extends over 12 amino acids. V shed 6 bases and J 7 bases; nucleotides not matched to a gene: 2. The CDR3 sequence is CSAGQGGQPQHF. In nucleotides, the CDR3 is TGCAGTGCGGGACAGGGGGGCCAGCCCCAGCATTTT.

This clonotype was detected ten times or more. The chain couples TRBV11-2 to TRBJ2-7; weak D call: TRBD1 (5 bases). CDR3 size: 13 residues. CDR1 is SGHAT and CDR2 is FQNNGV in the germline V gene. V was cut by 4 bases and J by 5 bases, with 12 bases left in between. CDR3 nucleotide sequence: TGTGCCAGCAGCTCTCCAGGGTATCACGAGCAGTACTTC. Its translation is CASSSPGYHEQYF.

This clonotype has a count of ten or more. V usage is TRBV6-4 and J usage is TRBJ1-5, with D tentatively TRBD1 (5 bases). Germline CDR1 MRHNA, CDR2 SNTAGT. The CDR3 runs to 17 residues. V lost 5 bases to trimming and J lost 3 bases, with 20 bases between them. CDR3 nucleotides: TGTGCCAGCAGTCCCCGCAGGGACTTACGGGACAATCAGCCCCAGCATTTT. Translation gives CASSPRRDLRDNQPQHF.

CDR3 protein: CASSRTFQGAQETQYF. The CDR3 coding sequence is TGCGCCAGCAGCCGAACCTTCCAGGGGGCACAGGAGACCCAGTACTTC. J is TRBJ2-5 and V is TRBV4-3; 8 bases line up with TRBD1. The CDR3 length is 16 residues. Trimming took 4 bases from V and 5 from J; bases not matched to a gene: 12. CDR1 is LGHNA, CDR2 YSLEER, per germline.

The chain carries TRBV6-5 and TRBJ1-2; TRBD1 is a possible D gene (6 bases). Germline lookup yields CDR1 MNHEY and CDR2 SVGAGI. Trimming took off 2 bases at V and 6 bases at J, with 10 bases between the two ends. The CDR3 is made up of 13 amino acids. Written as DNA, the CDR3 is TGTGCCAGCAGTTACAGGGGGAGGGATGGCTACACCTTC. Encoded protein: CASSYRGRDGYTF.

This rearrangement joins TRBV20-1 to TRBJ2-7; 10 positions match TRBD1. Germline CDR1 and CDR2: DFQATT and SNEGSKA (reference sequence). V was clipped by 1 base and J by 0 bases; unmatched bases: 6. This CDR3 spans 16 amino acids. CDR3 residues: CSARGRTGGPSYEQYF. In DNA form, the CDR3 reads TGCAGTGCTAGAGGCCGGACAGGGGGGCCCTCCTACGAGCAGTACTTC.

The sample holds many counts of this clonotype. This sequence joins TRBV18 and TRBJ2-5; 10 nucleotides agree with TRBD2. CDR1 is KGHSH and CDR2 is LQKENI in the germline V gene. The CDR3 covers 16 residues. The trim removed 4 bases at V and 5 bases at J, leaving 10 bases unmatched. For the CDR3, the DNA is TGTGCCAGCTCACTCGGGACTAGCGCATCCCAGGAGACCCAGTACTTC. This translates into CASSLGTSASQETQYF.

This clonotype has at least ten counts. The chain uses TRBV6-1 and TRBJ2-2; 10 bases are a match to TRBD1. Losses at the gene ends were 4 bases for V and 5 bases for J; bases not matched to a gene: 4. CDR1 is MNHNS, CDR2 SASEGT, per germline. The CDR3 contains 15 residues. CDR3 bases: TGTGCCAGCAGTGCCCCGGGACAGGGGACCGGGGAGCTGTTTTTT. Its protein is CASSAPGQGTGELFF.

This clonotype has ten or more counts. This CDR3 is CATSRDLTARTF. The CDR3 DNA is TGTGCCACCAGCAGAGATCTCACGGCCCGGACCTTC. The rearrangement joins TRBV15 to TRBJ1-2; D gene uncertain. CDR1 and CDR2 from the germline V gene are LNHNV and YYDKDF (reference sequence). This CDR3 is 12 amino acids long. The germline V and J ends were trimmed by 0 bases and 14 bases, with 13 bases remaining between them. The whole variable domain, remainder taken from reference TRBV15 and TRBJ1-2, is DAMVIQNPRYQVTQFGKPVTLSCSQTLNHNVMYWYQQKSSQAPKLLFHYYDKDFNNEADTPDNFQSRRPNTSFCFLDIRSPGLGDTAMYLCATSRDLTARTFGSGTRLTVV.

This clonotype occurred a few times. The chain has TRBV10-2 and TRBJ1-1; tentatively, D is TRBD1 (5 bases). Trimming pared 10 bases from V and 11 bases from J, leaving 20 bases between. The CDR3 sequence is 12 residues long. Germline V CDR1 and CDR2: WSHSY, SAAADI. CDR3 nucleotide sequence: TGCGCCACCTATGATCAGGGCCTCTGGGCTTTCTTT. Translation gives CATYDQGLWAFF.

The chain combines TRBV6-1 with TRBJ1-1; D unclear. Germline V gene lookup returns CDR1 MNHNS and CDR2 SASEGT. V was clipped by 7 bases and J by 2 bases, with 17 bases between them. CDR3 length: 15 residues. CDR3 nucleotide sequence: TGTGCCAGCACCAAAGGACGTGACCCTAACACTGAAGCTTTCTTT. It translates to CASTKGRDPNTEAFF.

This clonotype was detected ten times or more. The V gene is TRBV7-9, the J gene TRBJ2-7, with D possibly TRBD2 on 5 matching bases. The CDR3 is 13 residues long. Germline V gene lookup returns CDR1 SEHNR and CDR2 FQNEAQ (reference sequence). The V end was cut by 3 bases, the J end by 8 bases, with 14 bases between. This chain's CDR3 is CASSFPRGPQQYF. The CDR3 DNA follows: TGTGCCAGCAGCTTCCCCCGAGGGCCGCAGCAGTACTTC.

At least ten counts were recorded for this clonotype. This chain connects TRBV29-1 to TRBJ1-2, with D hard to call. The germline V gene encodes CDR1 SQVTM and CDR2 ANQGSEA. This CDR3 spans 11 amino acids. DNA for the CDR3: TGCAGTGCCGGGGTTAACTATGGCTACACCTTC. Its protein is CSAGVNYGYTF.

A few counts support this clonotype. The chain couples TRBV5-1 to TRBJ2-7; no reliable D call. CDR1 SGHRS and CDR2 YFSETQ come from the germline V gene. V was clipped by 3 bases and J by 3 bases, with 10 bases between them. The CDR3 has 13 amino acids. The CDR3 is CASSSSFGYEQYF. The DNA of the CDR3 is TGCGCCAGCAGCTCGTCTTTCGGCTACGAGCAGTACTTC.

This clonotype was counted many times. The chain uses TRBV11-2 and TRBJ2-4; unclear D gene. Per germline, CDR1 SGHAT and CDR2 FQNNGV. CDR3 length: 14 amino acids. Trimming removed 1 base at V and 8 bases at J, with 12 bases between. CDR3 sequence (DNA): TGTGCCAGCAGCTTAGCCTGGTCCCAGGACATTCAGTACTTC. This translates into CASSLAWSQDIQYF. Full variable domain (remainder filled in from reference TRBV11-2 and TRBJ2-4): EAGVAQSPRYKIIEKRQSVAFWCNPISGHATLYWYQQILGQGPKLLIQFQNNGVVDDSQLPKDRFSAERLKGVDSTLKIQPAKLEDSAVYLCASSLAWSQDIQYFGAGTRLSVL.

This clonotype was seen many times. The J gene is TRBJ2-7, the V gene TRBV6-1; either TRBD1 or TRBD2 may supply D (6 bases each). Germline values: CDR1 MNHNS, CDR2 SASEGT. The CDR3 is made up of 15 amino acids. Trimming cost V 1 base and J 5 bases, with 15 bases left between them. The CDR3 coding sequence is TGTGCCAGCAGTGAAGACGGGGGCCGATACGACGAGCAGTACTTC. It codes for CASSEDGGRYDEQYF.

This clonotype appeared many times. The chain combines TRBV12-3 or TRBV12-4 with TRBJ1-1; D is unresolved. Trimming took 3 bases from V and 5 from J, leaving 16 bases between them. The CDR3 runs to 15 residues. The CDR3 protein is CASSFLSGSGTEAFF. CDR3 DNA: TGTGCCAGCAGTTTCCTTAGTGGAAGTGGGACTGAAGCTTTCTTT.

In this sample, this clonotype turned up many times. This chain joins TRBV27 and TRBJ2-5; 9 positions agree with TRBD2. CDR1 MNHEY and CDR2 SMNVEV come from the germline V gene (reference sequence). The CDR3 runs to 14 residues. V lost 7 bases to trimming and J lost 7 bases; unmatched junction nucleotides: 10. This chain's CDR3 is CASKALAGSGTQYF. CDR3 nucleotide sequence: TGTGCCAGCAAGGCCCTAGCGGGATCGGGGACCCAGTACTTC.

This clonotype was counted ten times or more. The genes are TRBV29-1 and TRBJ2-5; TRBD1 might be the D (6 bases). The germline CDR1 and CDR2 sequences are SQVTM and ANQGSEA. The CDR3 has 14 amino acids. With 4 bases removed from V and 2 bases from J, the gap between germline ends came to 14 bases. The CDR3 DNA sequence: TGCAGCGTTGGCCGGTTGAGGGGGCAAGAGACCCAGTACTTC. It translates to CSVGRLRGQETQYF. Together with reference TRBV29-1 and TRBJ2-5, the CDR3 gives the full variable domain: SAVISQKPSRDICQRGTSLTIQCQVDSQVTMMFWYRQQPGQSLTLIATANQGSEATYESGFVIDKFPISRPNLTFSTLTVSNMSPEDSSIYLCSVGRLRGQETQYFGPGTRLLVL.